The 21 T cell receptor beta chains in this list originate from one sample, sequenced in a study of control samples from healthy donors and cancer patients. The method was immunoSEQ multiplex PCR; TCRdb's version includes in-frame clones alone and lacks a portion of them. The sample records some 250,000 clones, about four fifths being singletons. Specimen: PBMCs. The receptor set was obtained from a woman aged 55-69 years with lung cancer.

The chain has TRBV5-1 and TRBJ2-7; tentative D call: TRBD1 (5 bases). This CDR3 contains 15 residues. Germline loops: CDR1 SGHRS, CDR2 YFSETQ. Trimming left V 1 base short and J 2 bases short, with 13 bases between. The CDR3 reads CASSLQLQGTYEQYF. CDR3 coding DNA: TGCGCCAGCAGCTTGCAACTCCAGGGTACCTACGAGCAGTACTTC. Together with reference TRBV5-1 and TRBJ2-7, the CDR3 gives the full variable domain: KAGVTQTPRYLIKTRGQQVTLSCSPISGHRSVSWYQQTPGQGLQFLFEYFSETQRNKGNFPGRFSGRQFSNSRSEMNVSTLELGDSALYLCASSLQLQGTYEQYFGPGTRLTVT.

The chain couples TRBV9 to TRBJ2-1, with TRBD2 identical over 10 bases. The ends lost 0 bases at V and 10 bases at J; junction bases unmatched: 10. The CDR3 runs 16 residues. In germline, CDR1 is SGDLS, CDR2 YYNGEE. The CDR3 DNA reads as TGTGCCAGCAGCGTAGAGGGGCTAGCGGGAGTGGGGGAGCAGTTCTTC. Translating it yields CASSVEGLAGVGEQFF.

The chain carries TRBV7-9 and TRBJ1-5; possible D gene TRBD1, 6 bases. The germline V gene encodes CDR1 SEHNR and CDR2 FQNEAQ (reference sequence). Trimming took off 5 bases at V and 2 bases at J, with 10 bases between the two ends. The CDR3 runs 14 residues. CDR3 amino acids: CASSVQGGNQPQHF. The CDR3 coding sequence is TGTGCCAGCAGCGTACAGGGAGGCAATCAGCCCCAGCATTTT.

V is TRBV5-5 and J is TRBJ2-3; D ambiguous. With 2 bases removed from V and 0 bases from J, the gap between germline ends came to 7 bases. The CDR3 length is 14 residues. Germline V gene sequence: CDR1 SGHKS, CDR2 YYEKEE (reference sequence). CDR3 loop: CASSFETSTDTQYF. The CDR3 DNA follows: TGTGCCAGCAGCTTTGAAACTAGCACAGATACGCAGTATTTT.

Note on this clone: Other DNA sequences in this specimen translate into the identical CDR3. The CDR3 sequence: CASSLASQGTGELFF. In DNA, the CDR3 is TGTGCCAGCAGCCTCGCCAGCCAGGGCACCGGGGAGCTGTTTTTT. The chain joins TRBV3-1 (or the pseudogene TRBV3-2) to TRBJ2-2; maybe TRBD1 (5 bases). Germline-derived CDR1 and CDR2 are LGHDT and YNNKEL (reference sequence). Trimming removed 4 bases at V and 4 bases at J, with 13 bases between. The CDR3 is 15 amino acids.

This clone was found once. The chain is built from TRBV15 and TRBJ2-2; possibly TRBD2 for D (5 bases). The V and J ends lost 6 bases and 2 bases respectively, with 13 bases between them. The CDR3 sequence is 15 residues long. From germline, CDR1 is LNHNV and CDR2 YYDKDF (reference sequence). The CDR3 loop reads CATRPSKANTGELFF. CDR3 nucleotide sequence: TGTGCCACCAGGCCTAGCAAAGCCAACACCGGGGAGCTGTTTTTT.

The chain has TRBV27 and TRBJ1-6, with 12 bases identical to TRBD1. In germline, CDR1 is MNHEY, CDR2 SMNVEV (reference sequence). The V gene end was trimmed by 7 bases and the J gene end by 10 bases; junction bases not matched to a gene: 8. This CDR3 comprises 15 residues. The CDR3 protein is CASTSGTGGRSPLHF. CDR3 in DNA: TGTGCCAGCACTTCCGGGACAGGGGGCAGGTCACCCCTCCACTTT.

The CDR3 DNA is TGTGCCAGCAGCTCACAGGGGGGACAGGGCACTGAAGCTTTCTTT. It yields the protein CASSSQGGQGTEAFF. V is TRBV7-9 and J is TRBJ1-1; 9 bases fit TRBD1. The CDR3 loop spans 15 amino acids. The junction had 7 bases not matched to a gene; V was cut back by 4 bases and J by 4 bases. Germline V gene lookup returns CDR1 SEHNR and CDR2 FQNEAQ (reference sequence).

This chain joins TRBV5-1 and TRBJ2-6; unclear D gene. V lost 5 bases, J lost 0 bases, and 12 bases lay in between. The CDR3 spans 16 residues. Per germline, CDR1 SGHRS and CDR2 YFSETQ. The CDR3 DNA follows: TGCGCCAGCAGACATAGCCCTGTCTCTGGGGCCAACGTCCTGACTTTC. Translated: CASRHSPVSGANVLTF.

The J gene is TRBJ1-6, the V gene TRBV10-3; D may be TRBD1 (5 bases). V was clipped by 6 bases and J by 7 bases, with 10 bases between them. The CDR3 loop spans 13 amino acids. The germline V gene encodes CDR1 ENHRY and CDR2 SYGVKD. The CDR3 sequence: CAIRTDRNSPLHF. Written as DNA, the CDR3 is TGTGCCATCAGGACTGACAGAAATTCACCCCTCCACTTT.

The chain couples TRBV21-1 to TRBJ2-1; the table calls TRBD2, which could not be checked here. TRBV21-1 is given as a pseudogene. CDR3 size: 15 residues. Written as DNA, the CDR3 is TGTGCCAGCAGCAGAACTCCCTACTCCTACAATGAGCAGTTCTTC. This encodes CASSRTPYSYNEQFF.

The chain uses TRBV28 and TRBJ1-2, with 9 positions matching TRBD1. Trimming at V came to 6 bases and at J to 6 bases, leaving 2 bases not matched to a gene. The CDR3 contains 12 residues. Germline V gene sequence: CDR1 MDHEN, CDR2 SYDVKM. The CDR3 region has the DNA TGTGCCAGCAGGGGGACAGGGCATGGCTACACCTTC. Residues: CASRGTGHGYTF.

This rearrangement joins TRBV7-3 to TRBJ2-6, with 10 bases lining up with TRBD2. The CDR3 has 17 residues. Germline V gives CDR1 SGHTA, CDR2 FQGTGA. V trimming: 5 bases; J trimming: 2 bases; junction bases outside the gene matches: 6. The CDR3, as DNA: TGTGCCAGCAGCCCCTCTAGCGGGGGTGCTGGGGCCAACGTCCTGACTTTC. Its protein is CASSPSSGGAGANVLTF.

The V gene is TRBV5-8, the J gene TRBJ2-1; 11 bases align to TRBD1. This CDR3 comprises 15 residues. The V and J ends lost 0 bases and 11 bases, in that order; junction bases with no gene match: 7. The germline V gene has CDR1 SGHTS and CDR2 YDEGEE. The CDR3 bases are TGTGCCAGCAGCTTGGGGACAGGGGGCTTCAACCAGCAGTTCTTC. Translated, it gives CASSLGTGGFNQQFF. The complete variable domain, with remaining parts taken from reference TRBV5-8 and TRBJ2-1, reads EAGVTQSPTHLIKTRGQQATLRCSPISGHTSVYWYQQALGLGLQFLLWYDEGEERNRGNFPPRFSGRQFPNYSSELNVNALELEDSALYLCASSLGTGGFNQQFFGPGTRLTVL.

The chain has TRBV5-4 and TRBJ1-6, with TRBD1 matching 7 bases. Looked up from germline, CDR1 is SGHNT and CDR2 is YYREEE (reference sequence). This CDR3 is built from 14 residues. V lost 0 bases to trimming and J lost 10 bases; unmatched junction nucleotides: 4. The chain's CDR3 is CASSLGGGESPLHF. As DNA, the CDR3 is TGTGCCAGCAGCTTGGGAGGGGGCGAGTCACCCCTCCACTTT.

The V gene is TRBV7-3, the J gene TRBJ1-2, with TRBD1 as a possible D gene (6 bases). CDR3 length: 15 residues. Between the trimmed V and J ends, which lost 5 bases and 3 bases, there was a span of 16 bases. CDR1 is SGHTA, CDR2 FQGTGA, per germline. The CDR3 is CASSPGVDNYYGYTF. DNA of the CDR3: TGTGCCAGCAGCCCAGGGGTAGATAATTACTATGGCTACACCTTC.

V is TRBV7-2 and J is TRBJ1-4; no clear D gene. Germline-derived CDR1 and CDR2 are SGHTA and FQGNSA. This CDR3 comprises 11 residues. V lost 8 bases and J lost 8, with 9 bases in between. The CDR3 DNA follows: TGTGCCAGCGGGAACTTCGAAAAACTGTTTTTT. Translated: CASGNFEKLFF.

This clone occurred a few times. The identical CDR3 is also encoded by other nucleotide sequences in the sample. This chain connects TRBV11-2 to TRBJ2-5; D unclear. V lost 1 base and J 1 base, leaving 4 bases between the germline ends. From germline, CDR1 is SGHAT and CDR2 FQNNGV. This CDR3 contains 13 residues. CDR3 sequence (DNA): TGTGCCAGCAGCTTAGGCACCCAAGAGACCCAGTACTTC. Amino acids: CASSLGTQETQYF.

This chain's CDR3 is CASSEHPGLKGTQYF. The DNA of the CDR3 is TGTGCCAGCAGCGAACATCCGGGACTAAAGGGGACCCAGTACTTC. This rearrangement joins TRBV9 to TRBJ2-5, with TRBD2 matching over 7 bases. Germline V CDR1 and CDR2: SGDLS, YYNGEE. V dropped 3 bases and J dropped 7; count of bases not matched to a gene: 12. The CDR3 has 15 residues. Complete variable domain (other parts from reference TRBV9 and TRBJ2-5): DSGVTQTPKHLITATGQRVTLRCSPRSGDLSVYWYQQSLDQGLQFLIQYYNGEERAKGNILERFSAQQFPDLHSELNLSSLELGDSALYFCASSEHPGLKGTQYFGPGTRLLVL.

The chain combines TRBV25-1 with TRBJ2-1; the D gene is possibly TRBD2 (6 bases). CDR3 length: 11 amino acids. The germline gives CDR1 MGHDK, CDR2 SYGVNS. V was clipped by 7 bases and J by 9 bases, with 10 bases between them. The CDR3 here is CASTLGGEQFF. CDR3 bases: TGTGCCAGCACCCTGGGGGGTGAGCAGTTCTTC.

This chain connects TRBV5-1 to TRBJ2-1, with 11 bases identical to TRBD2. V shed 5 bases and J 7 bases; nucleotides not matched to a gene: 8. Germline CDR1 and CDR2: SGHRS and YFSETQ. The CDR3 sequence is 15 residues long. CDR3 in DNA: TGCGCCAGCAGGCCCGCTCTAGCGGGAGGTAATGAGCAGTTCTTC. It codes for CASRPALAGGNEQFF.